The rows below give T cell receptor beta chains drawn from one sample of a study of tumor-infiltrating lymphocytes in localized non-small cell lung cancer. The data were produced by immunoSEQ multiplex PCR, yet TCRdb's version contains in-frame clones alone and is incomplete. The top ten clones hold roughly 12% of a sample with fewer than 15,000 clones, about 82% of them seen once. The sequenced sample consisted of uninvolved lung tissue not adjacent to the tumor. The receptors originated from a human donor with non-small cell lung cancer. Both conserved end residues are part of each CDR3. D genes are given only for firm matches. The size field is filled for only some rows; it gives once, few, many or a size class.

v_gene	d_gene	abundance	j_gene	CDR3nt	CDR3aa
TRBV11-3	-	-	TRBJ1-2	TGTGCCAGCAGCTTAGCGGCAGGGTCTGGCTACACCTTC	CASSLAAGSGYTF
TRBV6-1	-	-	TRBJ1-2	TGTGCCAGCAACGGGCAGGGGTCCTATGGCTACACCTTC	CASNGQGSYGYTF
TRBV6-6	-	-	TRBJ2-7	TGTGCCAGCAGTTACGCGGGTTCCACCTACGAGCAGTACTTC	CASSYAGSTYEQYF
TRBV29-1	-	-	TRBJ2-7	TGCAGCGTTGAAGAGGCAGGGGTGGTAAGGCAGTACTTC	CSVEEAGVVRQYF
TRBV19	TRBD1	once	TRBJ2-5	TGTGCCAGTAGTCCAAGACAGGGGGGAATGGAGACCCAGTACTTC	CASSPRQGGMETQYF
TRBV6-6	-	-	TRBJ1-2	TGTGCCAGCAGTTACTCGATGGAGGCAGTTGATGGCTACACCTTC	CASSYSMEAVDGYTF
TRBV7-8	-	-	TRBJ1-3	TGTGCCAGCAGCCCATATCTGTCCGCCCGCTCTGGAAACACCATATATTTT	CASSPYLSARSGNTIYF
TRBV19	-	-	TRBJ2-3	TGTGCCAGTAGTAAAAGGCCAATCCAAGTCCAGTATTTT	CASSKRPIQVQYF
TRBV7-2	-	-	TRBJ1-1	TGTGCCAGCAGCTTATCCCGCTCAGGGCTCGCTTTCTTT	CASSLSRSGLAFF
TRBV30	TRBD1	-	TRBJ1-2	TGTGCCTTGACAGGGGGCGTAGACTATGGCTACACCTTC	CALTGGVDYGYTF
TRBV2	TRBD1	-	TRBJ2-1	TGTGCCAGCAGCCTTCGACAGGGTTGGGAGCAGTTCTTC	CASSLRQGWEQFF
TRBV7-2	-	-	TRBJ2-3	TGTGCCACCAGAAGGACAGCTAGCACAGATACGCAGTATTTT	CATRRTASTDTQYF
TRBV4-1	TRBD2	-	TRBJ2-3	TGCGCCAGCAGCCAAGATGGGACTAGCGGGGGGGTGAGCGGCACAGATACGCAGTATTTT	CASSQDGTSGGVSGTDTQYF
TRBV6-5	-	-	TRBJ2-5	TGTGCCAGCAGTTACTCCAGGATTCAAGAGACCCAGTACTTC	CASSYSRIQETQYF
TRBV10-3	-	-	TRBJ2-5	TGTGCCATCAGGGGGCGGGACTCAGGAGAGACCCAGTACTTC	CAIRGRDSGETQYF
TRBV5-1	-	-	TRBJ1-2	TGCGCCAGCAGCCCCGGGATGGGGGTTGGCTACACCTTC	CASSPGMGVGYTF
TRBV9	-	-	TRBJ1-2	TGTGCCAGCAGCCCCTCGGCAGGGTCCAAAGATTGCACCTTC	CASSPSAGSKDCTF
TRBV6-1	-	few	TRBJ2-3	TGTGCCAGCAGTGAATGGGTCTCAGGGTTCAGTACGGATACGCAGTATTTT	CASSEWVSGFSTDTQYF
TRBV5-8	-	few	TRBJ2-2	TGTGCCAGCGCTAATACCAGGGGAGCGAACACCGGGGAGCTGTTTTTT	CASANTRGANTGELFF
TRBV5-6	-	-	TRBJ1-1	TGTGCCAGCAGCTGGGGACTAGGGGGAACTTTCTTT	CASSWGLGGTFF
TRBV6-5	TRBD1	-	TRBJ1-3	TGTGCCAGCAGTCTAACAGGGGTTGGAAACACCATATATTTT	CASSLTGVGNTIYF
TRBV27	TRBD2	-	TRBJ2-3	TGTGCCAGCAGTTTAACTGGACTAGCGGGGGGTTTAACAGATACGCAGTATTTT	CASSLTGLAGGLTDTQYF
TRBV15	TRBD1	-	TRBJ1-1	TGTGCCACCAGCAATCCGGGACAGAAGAACACTGAAGCTTTCTTT	CATSNPGQKNTEAFF
TRBV5-1	-	large	TRBJ1-2	TGCGCCAGCAGCTTGTCCGTCACCTATGGCTACACCTTC	CASSLSVTYGYTF
TRBV5-1	-	-	TRBJ1-3	TGCGCCAGCAGACTTGGACCTTCTGGAAACACCATATATTTT	CASRLGPSGNTIYF
TRBV6-5	-	-	TRBJ1-2	TGTGCCAGCAGTTACTCGGGGGACGGCTACACCTTC	CASSYSGDGYTF
TRBV5-1	-	medium-sized	TRBJ1-1	TGCGCCAGCAGCCTACCCCCCGGTAGGAAGAACACTGAAGCTTTCTTT	CASSLPPGRKNTEAFF
TRBV14	-	few	TRBJ2-1	TGTGCCAGCAGCCAAGAGCAACCTCCCTACAATGAGCAGTTCTTC	CASSQEQPPYNEQFF
TRBV18	TRBD1	-	TRBJ2-5	TGTGCCAGCTCACCGGACAGGACTCCCCAAGGGACCCAGTACTTC	CASSPDRTPQGTQYF
TRBV4-2	TRBD2	-	TRBJ2-3	TGTGCCAGCAGGGCTAGCGGGGGGACAGATACGCAGTATTTT	CASRASGGTDTQYF
TRBV4-3	-	-	TRBJ1-1	TGCGCCAGCAGCCACTCAAGTGGGCAGGTGAACACTGAAGCTTTCTTT	CASSHSSGQVNTEAFF
TRBV4-3	TRBD1	-	TRBJ1-2	TGCGCCAGCAGCCAAGAAGGGAGTGCAGGGGGAGGTGGCTACACCTTC	CASSQEGSAGGGGYTF
TRBV5-1	-	-	TRBJ2-6	TGCGCCAGCAGCCCCCTCCCGACCTCTGGGGCCAACGTCCTGACTTTC	CASSPLPTSGANVLTF
TRBV29-1	TRBD1	-	TRBJ1-2	TGCAGCGTTTTCGACGGCGGGACAGGGCTTAACTATGGCTACACCTTC	CSVFDGGTGLNYGYTF
TRBV7-6	-	-	TRBJ2-7	TGTGCCAGCAGCTTAGTAGCTCGAGGGCACTCCTACGAGCAGTACTTC	CASSLVARGHSYEQYF
TRBV12-5	TRBD1	-	TRBJ1-4	TGTGCTAGTGGTTTCGACAGACAGGGTCATAATGAAAAACTGTTTTTT	CASGFDRQGHNEKLFF
TRBV11-3	-	-	TRBJ1-1	TGTGCAAGCAGACCAGGGGAGTTTACGAACACTGAAGCTTTCTTT	CASRPGEFTNTEAFF